This entry features one T cell receptor beta chain sequence. The antigen is undetermined. This sample was included in a study of OX40 agonist ivuxolimab in advanced cancers. Whole-study results and caveats: Average numbers of expanded clones were greater in CD8+ T cells than in CD4+.

Germline values: CDR1 MDHEN, CDR2 SYDVKM. With 8 bases removed from V and 5 bases from J, the gap between germline ends came to 11 bases. The length of the CDR3 is 12 residues. Only in-frame clones appear in the TCRdb table, and some are missing; sequencing was by immunoSEQ multiplex PCR. Among around 100,000 clones, 80% to 90% were seen once, and the ten largest hold approximately 0.3%. The input for sequencing was CD4+ or CD8+ T cells sorted from blood, taken in a trial of the OX40 agonist ivuxolimab. J is TRBJ2-3 and V is TRBV28, with D tentatively TRBD1 (6 bases). The TCR originated in an adult with an advanced solid tumor such as melanoma, head and neck, liver or kidney cancer. The CDR3 region has the DNA TGTGCCAGCGGGGGCTCGGGAGATACGCAGTATTTT. Its translation: CASGGSGDTQYF.